The T cell receptor (beta chain) described here comes from a study of OX40 agonist ivuxolimab in advanced cancers. About the research overall: Every 2 weeks, ivuxolimab was infused into the patients intravenously at between 0.01 and 10 mg/kg. Study results and limitations: Specificity for antigen went undetermined in the expanded peripheral T cells. On average, CD8+ T cells showed a greater number of expanded clones than CD4+. Clones of CD4+ and CD8+ blood T cells grew by week 6 at doses of 0.1 to 3.0 mg/kg.

The protocol was immunoSEQ multiplex PCR, while the TCRdb copy is restricted to in-frame clones and leaves out a portion. Of almost 80,000 clones in the sample, about nine tenths were seen once. Concerning this clone itself: No antigen is known for it.

This CDR3 region has 15 residues. Germline V gene lookup returns CDR1 SGHNT and CDR2 YYREEE (reference sequence). J lost 10 bases, V lost 0 bases, and 12 bases had no gene match. The receptor comes from an adult with an advanced solid tumor such as melanoma, head and neck, liver or kidney cancer. Sequences were derived from CD4+ or CD8+ T cells sorted from blood, sampled in a trial of the OX40 agonist ivuxolimab. The rearrangement uses TRBV5-4 and TRBJ1-2; 7 nucleotides agree with TRBD1. CDR3: CASSLGSAGGFAYTF. CDR3 bases: TGTGCCAGCAGCTTGGGATCCGCAGGGGGGTTCGCCTACACCTTC.